Listed below are T cell receptor beta chains from one sample, sequenced in a study of cytomegalovirus exposure and HLA in healthy donors. TCRdb keeps only in-frame clones here, not all; method: immunoSEQ multiplex PCR. This table holds around 150,000 clones, 75% to 85% found once. Sample: PBMCs. These receptors were collected from a man over 45 in good health and CMV-seropositive. Both conserved end residues are part of each CDR3.

j_call,v_call,cdr3_aa
TRBJ2-5,TRBV25-1,CASSRETQYF
TRBJ2-7,TRBV7-6,CASSLEAGHSYEQYF
TRBJ2-7,TRBV18,CASSRDPQAYEQYF
TRBJ2-3,TRBV5-8,CASSLGAGPSTDTQYF
TRBJ2-1,TRBV4-3,CASSQNLQGDEQFF
TRBJ1-2,TRBV11-1,CASSSPGQGNYGYTF
TRBJ2-5,TRBV5-1,CASSLAFAPPAETQYF
TRBJ1-4,TRBV2,CASSDRSGGANEKLFF
TRBJ2-3,TRBV28,CATASSTTSGRDTDTQYF
TRBJ2-2,TRBV9,CASSVGSGSYSGELFF
TRBJ2-3,TRBV5-4,CASSKPSGGDFGDTQYF
TRBJ1-4,TRBV6-4,CASSRATNEKLFF
TRBJ2-1,TRBV11-1,CASSPSRGAFNEQFF
TRBJ2-5,TRBV7-3,CASSQGHGETQYF
TRBJ2-5,TRBV4-2,CASSQDFRGGETQYF
TRBJ2-7,TRBV18,CASSPWTGSYEQYF
TRBJ1-4,TRBV5-6,CASSSEAAPTNEKLFF
TRBJ1-5,TRBV11-1,CASSDGTWLDQPQHF
TRBJ1-4,TRBV6-1,CASRKTANEKLFF
TRBJ2-5,TRBV19,CASTPGQGGETQYF
TRBJ1-1,TRBV6-1,CASSVTGMNTEAFF
TRBJ2-7,TRBV5-4,CASSSGQGYEQYF